This passage covers 28 T cell receptor beta chains from one sample sequenced in a study of blood T cell repertoires in COVID-19. TCRdb's table, derived via immunoSEQ multiplex PCR, lists solely in-frame clones and lacks some. The table has 200,000 to 250,000 clones, approximately 91% seen once. Sequences were obtained from peripheral blood. The receptor set was obtained from a woman aged 55-69 years with acute or convalescent COVID-19.

The CDR3 is CASSLVRGPTGELFF. As DNA, the CDR3 is TGTGCCAGCAGCTTGGTTAGGGGGCCAACCGGGGAGCTGTTTTTT. The V call is TRBV7-8, the J call TRBJ2-2, with 7 bases matching TRBD1. V lost 3 bases and J lost 5; bases outside the gene matches: 6. The germline V gene encodes CDR1 SGHVS and CDR2 FQNEAQ. The length of the CDR3 is 15 residues. The variable domain in full, completed from reference TRBV7-8 and TRBJ2-2, reads GAGVSQSPRYKVAKRGQDVALRCDPISGHVSLFWYQQALGQGPEFLTYFQNEAQLDKSGLPSDRFFAERPEGSVSTLKIQRTQQEDSAVYLCASSLVRGPTGELFFGEGSRLTVL.

The J gene is TRBJ2-7, the V gene TRBV4-1; D gene ambiguous. The CDR3 has 15 amino acids. V shed 5 bases and J shed 0 bases, with 14 bases lying between them. Germline CDR1 MGHRA, CDR2 YSYEKL. The CDR3 DNA sequence: TGCGCCAGCAGCTCCCGACTGAGGAGCTCCTACGAGCAGTACTTC. Its translation: CASSSRLRSSYEQYF.

The rearrangement joins TRBV29-1 to TRBJ1-2; no definite D call. The CDR3 spans 10 residues. Germline V gene sequence: CDR1 SQVTM, CDR2 ANQGSEA. V lost 4 bases and J lost 3, with 3 bases in between. The CDR3 DNA sequence: TGCAGCGTTGCCTACTATGGCTACACCTTC. Protein: CSVAYYGYTF.

The rearrangement joins TRBV19 to TRBJ1-1, with D possibly TRBD1 on 5 matching bases. CDR3 length equals 13 residues. Looked up from germline, CDR1 is LNHDA and CDR2 is SQIVND (reference sequence). The germline V and J ends were trimmed by 3 bases and 5 bases, with 10 bases remaining between them. For the CDR3, the DNA is TGTGCCAGTAGTATGTCAGGGTGGACTGAAGCTTTCTTT. Residues: CASSMSGWTEAFF.

V usage is TRBV15 and J usage is TRBJ1-5, with D maybe TRBD1 (5 bases). The V end lost 0 bases, the J end lost 3 bases, and 9 bases lay between the germline ends. This CDR3 has 15 residues. Germline CDR1 is LNHNV and CDR2 is YYDKDF (reference sequence). The CDR3: CATSRDPGNNQPQHF. The CDR3 DNA follows: TGTGCCACCAGCAGAGACCCAGGGAACAATCAGCCCCAGCATTTT.

V and J are TRBV7-2 and TRBJ2-7; 10 positions agree with TRBD2. The CDR3 consists of 16 residues. The ends lost 6 bases at V and 2 bases at J; junction bases unmatched: 10. Germline CDR1 reads SGHTA; CDR2 reads FQGNSA. For the CDR3, the DNA is TGTGCCAGCAGTTTTACCGGGACTAGCGCTCCCTACGAGCAGTACTTC. Its protein product is CASSFTGTSAPYEQYF.

The rearrangement uses TRBV30 and TRBJ1-6; D is ambiguous. V gave up 0 bases and J gave up 6 bases, with 9 bases separating them. This CDR3 is 14 amino acids long. Germline assignment: CDR1 GTSNPN and CDR2 SVGIG (reference sequence). DNA for the CDR3: TGTGCCTGGAGTGTACTGGAGGGTAATTCACCCCTCCACTTT. Its protein is CAWSVLEGNSPLHF.

As to this clone: Other DNA sequences in this sample translate to the same CDR3. The chain couples TRBV28 to TRBJ1-2; a possible D gene is TRBD1 (5 bases). The germline gives CDR1 MDHEN, CDR2 SYDVKM. Deletions cut 5 bases from V and 5 bases from J, with 9 bases between. This CDR3 is 12 amino acids long. CDR3 sequence: CASSQGVYGYTF. CDR3 nucleotides: TGTGCCAGCAGTCAGGGTGTTTATGGCTACACCTTC.

The J gene is TRBJ1-3, the V gene TRBV10-3; D is perhaps TRBD1 (6 bases). The germline V gene encodes CDR1 ENHRY and CDR2 SYGVKD. The V and J ends lost 5 bases and 2 bases respectively, with 13 bases between them. This CDR3 is built from 15 residues. CDR3 nucleotide sequence: TGTGCCATCAGTCTGGGCGGGGGCGCTGGAAACACCATATATTTT. As protein: CAISLGGGAGNTIYF.

This rearrangement joins TRBV6-5 to TRBJ1-2; tentative D call: TRBD1 (5 bases). Germline values: CDR1 MNHEY, CDR2 SVGAGI. This CDR3 has 14 amino acids. The V end was cut by 6 bases, the J end by 4 bases, with 15 bases between. Written as DNA, the CDR3 is TGTGCCAGCAGAGGATTGGGGCAATTCTATGGCTACACCTTC. Its translation is CASRGLGQFYGYTF.

The CDR3: CASSNPSGASGANVLTF. CDR3 nucleotides: TGTGCCAGCAGCAACCCGAGTGGAGCCTCTGGGGCCAACGTCCTGACTTTC. The chain couples TRBV6-2 or TRBV6-3 to TRBJ2-6; D remains ambiguous. Looked up from germline, CDR1 is MNHEY and CDR2 is SVGEGT. There are 17 residues in the CDR3. V gave up 6 bases and J gave up 0 bases, with 15 bases separating them.

The V call is TRBV19, the J call TRBJ1-4; D uncertain. Germline CDR1 is LNHDA and CDR2 is SQIVND (reference sequence). The CDR3 has 14 amino acids. Trimming shortened V by 3 bases and J by 10 bases, and 15 bases separated the two germline ends. CDR3 region: CASSMGSGSVKLFF. The CDR3 DNA follows: TGTGCCAGTAGTATGGGTTCAGGCTCCGTAAAACTGTTTTTT.

V is TRBV6-2 or TRBV6-3 and J is TRBJ2-7, with 8 bases fitting TRBD2. From germline, CDR1 is MNHEY and CDR2 SVGEGT. J lost 3 bases, V lost 6 bases, and 10 bases had no gene match. The CDR3 spans 15 residues. The CDR3 region is CASSLGLAHYYEQYF. The DNA for the CDR3 is TGTGCCAGCAGCCTTGGACTAGCCCATTACTACGAGCAGTACTTC.

The chain couples TRBV10-3 to TRBJ2-7, with D tentatively TRBD1 (6 bases). With 8 bases removed from V and 2 bases from J, the gap between germline ends came to 16 bases. The CDR3 loop spans 14 amino acids. CDR1 ENHRY and CDR2 SYGVKD come from the germline V gene. CDR3 nucleotide sequence: TGTGCCATCGACAGGTCATTCAAGACCTACGAGCAGTACTTC. Translation gives CAIDRSFKTYEQYF.

This clone was counted between two and nine times. The chain has TRBV5-1 and TRBJ1-3; D not resolved. The CDR3 sequence is 16 residues long. From germline, CDR1 is SGHRS and CDR2 YFSETQ. Trimming took off 4 bases at V and 0 bases at J, with 14 bases between the two ends. CDR3 amino acids: CASSQNPGYSGNTIYF. CDR3 coding DNA: TGCGCCAGCAGCCAGAACCCAGGTTACTCTGGAAACACCATATATTTT.

The rearrangement links TRBV4-1 to TRBJ1-2; no clear D. The germline V gene encodes CDR1 MGHRA and CDR2 YSYEKL. The V end lost 3 bases, the J end lost 1 base, and 9 bases lay between the germline ends. The CDR3 sequence is 14 residues long. The CDR3 sequence: CASSQDGDNYGYTF. CDR3 DNA: TGCGCCAGCAGCCAGGACGGGGATAACTATGGCTACACCTTC.

The chain links TRBV6-2 or TRBV6-3 to TRBJ2-3; perhaps TRBD2 as D (7 bases). The CDR3 totals 19 residues. Per the germline V gene, CDR1 is MNHEY and CDR2 is SVGEGT. Trimming cost V 0 bases and J 1 base, with 20 bases left between them. The CDR3 is CASSYSRRGGTSGTDTQYF. The CDR3 DNA reads as TGTGCCAGCAGTTACTCCAGGAGGGGGGGTACTAGCGGCACAGATACGCAGTATTTT.

J is TRBJ2-3 and V is TRBV18, with 7 bases fitting TRBD1. The V segment lost 3 bases and the J segment 3 bases; nucleotides outside the gene matches: 9. This CDR3 is 16 amino acids long. Germline values: CDR1 KGHSH, CDR2 LQKENI. CDR3 DNA: TGTGCCAGCTCACCCCGGACCGCCAGGGGGACAGATACGCAGTATTTT. As protein: CASSPRTARGTDTQYF.

The chain combines TRBV5-1 with TRBJ2-3; tentatively, D is TRBD1 (5 bases). Trimming took 0 bases from V and 3 from J, leaving 11 bases between them. CDR3 length: 15 residues. Germline CDR1 reads SGHRS; CDR2 reads YFSETQ. CDR3 loop: CASSLVWGRTDTQYF. In nucleotides, the CDR3 is TGCGCCAGCAGCTTGGTCTGGGGCAGAACAGATACGCAGTATTTT.

The chain couples TRBV9 to TRBJ2-2; 7 nucleotides align to TRBD1. V lost 0 bases to trimming and J lost 5 bases; unmatched junction nucleotides: 10. The germline gives CDR1 SGDLS, CDR2 YYNGEE. This CDR3 comprises 17 residues. The CDR3, as DNA: TGTGCCAGCAGCGTAGCCCCAGACAGGGTTAAGACCGGGGAGCTGTTTTTT. Its translation is CASSVAPDRVKTGELFF.

The chain links TRBV27 to TRBJ2-1; the match to TRBD2 covers 9 bases. Unmatched junction bases numbered 16, after V lost 2 bases and J lost 5 bases. The CDR3 sequence is 19 residues long. Looked up from germline, CDR1 is MNHEY and CDR2 is SMNVEV (reference sequence). The CDR3 coding sequence is TGTGCCAGCAGTTTACCCACCGAGATCTATAGCGGGAGACACAATGAGCAGTTCTTC. Amino acid sequence: CASSLPTEIYSGRHNEQFF.

V usage is TRBV10-3 and J usage is TRBJ1-5, with TRBD1 as a possible D gene (5 bases). The ends were cut back, 3 bases at V and 0 bases at J, with 9 bases in the middle. The CDR3 runs to 15 residues. Per the germline V gene, CDR1 is ENHRY and CDR2 is SYGVKD. CDR3 residues: CAISESRDSNQPQHF. As DNA, the CDR3 is TGTGCCATCAGTGAATCCAGGGATAGCAATCAGCCCCAGCATTTT.

The chain links TRBV7-9 to TRBJ1-1; D is ambiguous. This CDR3 is built from 15 residues. V lost 0 bases to trimming and J lost 9 bases, with 17 bases between them. The germline V gene has CDR1 SEHNR and CDR2 FQNEAQ (reference sequence). CDR3 sequence: CASSLAIGQAGKAFF. In DNA form, the CDR3 reads TGTGCCAGCAGCTTAGCGATAGGGCAGGCCGGGAAAGCTTTCTTT.

V usage is TRBV2 and J usage is TRBJ1-2, with D perhaps matching TRBD1 (6 bases). CDR1 SNHLY and CDR2 FYNNEI come from the germline V gene. Trimming cost V 2 bases and J 3 bases, with 7 bases left between them. This CDR3 has 13 residues. CDR3 nucleotide sequence: TGTGCCAGCAGTGAACAGGGGCACTATGGCTACACCTTC. Amino acid sequence: CASSEQGHYGYTF. Based on the CDR3 plus reference TRBV2 and TRBJ1-2, the full variable domain is EPEVTQTPSHQVTQMGQEVILRCVPISNHLYFYWYRQILGQKVEFLVSFYNNEISEKSEIFDDQFSVERPDGSNFTLKIRSTKLEDSAMYFCASSEQGHYGYTFGSGTRLTVV.

V gene TRBV5-1 combines with J gene TRBJ2-7; tentative D call: TRBD1 (5 bases). Trimming left V 0 bases short and J 5 bases short, with 21 bases between. The CDR3 totals 17 residues. Germline CDR1 reads SGHRS; CDR2 reads YFSETQ. The CDR3 nucleotides read TGCGCCAGCAGCTTGGGGAATCGGCCCGGCAGGGTGGACGAGCAGTACTTC. As protein: CASSLGNRPGRVDEQYF.

This chain joins TRBV5-4 and TRBJ1-2; the D is unclear. The CDR3 sequence is 14 residues long. Germline CDR1 and CDR2: SGHNT and YYREEE (reference sequence). Trimming pared 4 bases from V and 0 bases from J, leaving 10 bases between. CDR3 bases: TGTGCCAGCAGCGCCACCACAGCTAACTATGGCTACACCTTC. Protein: CASSATTANYGYTF.

The rearrangement links TRBV6-5 to TRBJ2-7; 8 nucleotides align to TRBD2. The CDR3 runs to 13 residues. Looked up from germline, CDR1 is MNHEY and CDR2 is SVGAGI. Trimming cost V 8 bases and J 4 bases; bases outside gene matches: 7. The CDR3 nucleotides are TGTGCCAGCCAGCGGGGGCACCAGTACGAGCAGTACTTC. Protein product: CASQRGHQYEQYF.

CDR3: CASSPRTGFFNSPLHF. The CDR3 nucleotides are TGTGCCAGCAGCCCAAGGACAGGCTTCTTCAATTCACCCCTCCACTTT. The chain links TRBV7-3 to TRBJ1-6; 7 positions agree with TRBD1. V gave up 5 bases and J gave up 7 bases; unmatched junction bases: 11. Germline loops: CDR1 SGHTA, CDR2 FQGTGA. The CDR3 length is 16 residues.